This TCR beta chain was identified during a study of glioma-infiltrating T cells (dated by TCRdb to about 2016). About the study as a whole: Sequencing of TCR alpha- and beta-chain repertoires was performed on glioma tissue, on non-neoplastic brain tissue, and on matched peripheral blood mononuclear cells. To measure divergence between tissue and blood T-cell populations, each tissue-infiltrating repertoire was compared with the peripheral blood repertoire of the same patient. Three low-grade glioma patients, fewer than 10 primary glioblastoma patients and three non-glioma patients contributing non-neoplastic brain tissue were included in the paired cohort.

The iRepertoire nested amplicon-rescue multiplex PCR (arm-PCR) platform was used to amplify TCR alpha and beta CDR3 regions from RNA. The input for one-step reverse transcription and amplification was about 100-400 ng of either tissue mRNA or PBMC total RNA. Following bead purification, Illumina adapters were added by a secondary multiplex PCR, and libraries between 200 and 400 bp were gel-purified. The libraries contained internal 6-nucleotide barcodes that were used for demultiplexing. Sequencing of the libraries was done on an Illumina MiSeq using 2x220 or 2x250 nucleotide paired-end reads. As for how the authors treated the data: Paired reads were merged with FLASH 1.2.11 and aligned to the GRCh37 human genome with BWA-MEM before extracting TRA and TRB reads. An IMGT-derived reference of cassette sequences and CDR3 motifs, with pseudogenes included, was used for V and J assignment. Reads were translated in three frames, and productive CDR3s were defined by a C…FGXG motif without stop codons. A clonotype was defined as a unique combination of a V-J cassette pair and a CDR3 amino acid sequence. Reads were filtered by Hamming distance, with the threshold set by the sequence error rate of each sample in mapped regions. TCRdb applied fastp at Q25 and MiXCR to the public reads, then kept only in-frame beta chains. Rows with a matching CDR3 protein are joined into one entry that keeps the most common DNA and genes. TCRdb's processing, not the authors', yielded these V and J calls. The sample profile shows about 190,000 distinct CDR3 sequences; 30% to 40% of them were found once. The ten largest clones take up 20% of the sample.

Ten or more counts support this clonotype. Its antigen has not been determined. Within one base of it there is no much larger clone, and no base qualities were kept. The CDR3 contains 13 residues, cysteine and phenylalanine counted. Only the CDR3 DNA is retained, 39 bases long and in frame from the first base. According to the germline V gene, CDR1 reads SGDLS and CDR2 reads YYNGEE. V is cut by 4 bases and J by 6 bases, and the space between the germline ends is 11 bases. The full study reports these points: Only a very small number of CDR3 sequences turned up in both tissue and blood, a result put down to high CDR3 diversity combined with limited sampling. Group comparisons rested on small numbers: three non-neoplastic, three low-grade glioma and eight glioblastoma patients. VJ-independent divergence between tissue and blood was found to be below expectation in non-neoplastic patients but above expectation in all gliomas, particularly low-grade gliomas.

This receptor was obtained from a human donor with low-grade glioma or glioblastoma, undergoing nonglioma brain surgery, or in good health (not recorded which). The chain is made from TRBV9 and TRBJ2-1, and perhaps TRBD2 as D gene, on 6 matching bases. The sequenced material came from glioma tissue, nonneoplastic brain tissue, or PBMCs (not recorded which). The CDR3 reads CASSSTGGNEQFF. The DNA is as follows: TGTGCCAGCAGCTCCACCGGGGGCAATGAGCAGTTCTTC. The full variable domain, with segments outside the CDR3 supplied by the reference TRBV9 and TRBJ2-1 proteins, appears as DSGVTQTPKHLITATGQRVTLRCSPRSGDLSVYWYQQSLDQGLQFLIQYYNGEERAKGNILERFSAQQFPDLHSELNLSSLELGDSALYFCASSSTGGNEQFFGPGTRLTVL.